This T cell receptor (beta chain) was recovered during a study of CD8+ T cells in alopecia areata. Study-wide results and limits: Scalp sequencing also captures normal skin's resident alphabeta T cells.

As for this clone: Its antigen remains unidentified.

Germline V gives CDR1 GTSNPN, CDR2 SVGIG (reference sequence). The CDR3 covers 12 residues. V gave up 2 bases and J gave up 6 bases, with 10 bases separating them. Extraction of RNA preceded its reverse transcription into cDNA, which served as the sequencing template. The repertoire was sequenced with immunoSEQ multiplex PCR; TCRdb's copy has only in-frame clones and lacks some. The sample lists 89,000 or so clones; roughly half were seen once. The sorting of PBMCs gave CD4+ and CD8+ T cells. The specimen sequenced was NKG2D-high CD8+ T cells sorted from blood. The TCR was taken from a human donor with alopecia areata. This rearrangement joins TRBV30 to TRBJ1-2; D is unresolved. The CDR3 is CAWSQSADGYTF. The DNA for the CDR3 is TGTGCCTGGAGTCAGTCGGCAGATGGCTACACCTTC.